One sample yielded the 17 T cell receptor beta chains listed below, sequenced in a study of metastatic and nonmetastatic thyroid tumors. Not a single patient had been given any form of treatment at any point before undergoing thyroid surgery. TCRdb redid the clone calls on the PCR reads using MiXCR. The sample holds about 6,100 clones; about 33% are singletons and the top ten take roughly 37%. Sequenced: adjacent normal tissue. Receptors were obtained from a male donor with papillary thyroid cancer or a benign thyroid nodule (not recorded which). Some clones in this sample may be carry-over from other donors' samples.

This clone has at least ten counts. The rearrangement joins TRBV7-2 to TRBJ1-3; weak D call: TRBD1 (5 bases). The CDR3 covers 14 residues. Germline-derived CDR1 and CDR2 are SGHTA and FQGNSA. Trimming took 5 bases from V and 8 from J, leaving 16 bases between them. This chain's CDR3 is CASSTGLPPDTIYF. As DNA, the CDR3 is TGTGCCAGCAGCACGGGACTGCCTCCAGACACCATATATTTT.

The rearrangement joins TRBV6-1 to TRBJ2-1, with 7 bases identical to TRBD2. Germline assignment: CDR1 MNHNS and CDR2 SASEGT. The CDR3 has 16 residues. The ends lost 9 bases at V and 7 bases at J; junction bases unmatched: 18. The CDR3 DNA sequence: TGTGCCAGAAACGCACTAGTGGGGGGGATCAGGAATGAGCAGTTCTTC. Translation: CARNALVGGIRNEQFF.

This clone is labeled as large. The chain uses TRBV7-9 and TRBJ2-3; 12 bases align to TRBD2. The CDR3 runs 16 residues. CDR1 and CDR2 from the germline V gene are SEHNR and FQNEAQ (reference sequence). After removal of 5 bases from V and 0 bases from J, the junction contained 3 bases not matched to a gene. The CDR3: CASSPGTSGSTDTQYF. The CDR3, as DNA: TGTGCCAGCAGCCCCGGGACTAGCGGGAGCACAGATACGCAGTATTTT.

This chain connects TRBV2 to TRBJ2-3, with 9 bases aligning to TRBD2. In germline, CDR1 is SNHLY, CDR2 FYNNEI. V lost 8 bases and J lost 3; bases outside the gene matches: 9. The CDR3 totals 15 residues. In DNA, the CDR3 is TGTGCCAGCCTAGACGGGGGACTAGCAACAGATACGCAGTATTTT. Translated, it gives CASLDGGLATDTQYF.

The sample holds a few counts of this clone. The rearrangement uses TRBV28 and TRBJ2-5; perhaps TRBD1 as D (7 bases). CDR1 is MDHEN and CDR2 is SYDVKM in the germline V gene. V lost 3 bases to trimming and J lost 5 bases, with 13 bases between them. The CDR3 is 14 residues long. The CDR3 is CASSFRGVGETQYF. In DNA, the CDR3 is TGTGCCAGCAGTTTCAGGGGGGTGGGGGAGACCCAGTACTTC.

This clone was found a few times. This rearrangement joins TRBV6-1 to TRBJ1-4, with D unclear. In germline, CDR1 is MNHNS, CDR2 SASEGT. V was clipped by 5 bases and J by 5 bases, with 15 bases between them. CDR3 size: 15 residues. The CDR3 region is CASSRPNAPNEKLFF. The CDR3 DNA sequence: TGTGCCAGCAGTCGACCAAATGCCCCGAATGAAAAACTGTTTTTT.

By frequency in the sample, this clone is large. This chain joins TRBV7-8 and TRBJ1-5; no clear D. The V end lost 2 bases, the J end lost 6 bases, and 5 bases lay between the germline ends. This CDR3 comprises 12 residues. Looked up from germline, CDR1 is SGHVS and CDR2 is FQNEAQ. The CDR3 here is CASSLLLQPQHF. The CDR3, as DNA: TGTGCCAGCAGCTTATTGCTTCAGCCCCAGCATTTT. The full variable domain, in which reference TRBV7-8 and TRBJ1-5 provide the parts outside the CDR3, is GAGVSQSPRYKVAKRGQDVALRCDPISGHVSLFWYQQALGQGPEFLTYFQNEAQLDKSGLPSDRFFAERPEGSVSTLKIQRTQQEDSAVYLCASSLLLQPQHFGDGTRLSIL.

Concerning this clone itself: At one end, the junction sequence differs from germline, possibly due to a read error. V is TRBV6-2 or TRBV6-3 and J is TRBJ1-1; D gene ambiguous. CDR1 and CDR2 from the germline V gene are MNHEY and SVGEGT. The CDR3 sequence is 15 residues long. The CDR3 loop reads CARRRALQDNTEAYF. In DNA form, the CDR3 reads TGTGCCAGAAGGAGAGCCCTACAAGATAACACAGAAGCTTACTTT.

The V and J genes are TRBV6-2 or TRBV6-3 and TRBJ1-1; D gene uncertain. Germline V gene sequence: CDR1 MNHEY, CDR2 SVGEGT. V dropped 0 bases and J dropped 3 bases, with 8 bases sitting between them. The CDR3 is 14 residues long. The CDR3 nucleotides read TGTGCCAGCAGTTACTCCACCGCGGACACTGAAGCTTTCTTT. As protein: CASSYSTADTEAFF.

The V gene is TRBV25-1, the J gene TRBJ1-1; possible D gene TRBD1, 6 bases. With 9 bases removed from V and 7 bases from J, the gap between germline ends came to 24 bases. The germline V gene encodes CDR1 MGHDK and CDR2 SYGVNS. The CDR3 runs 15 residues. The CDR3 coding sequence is TGTGCCAGTATTGAATTTAGGGGACATGGATTTGAAGCTTTCTTT. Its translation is CASIEFRGHGFEAFF.

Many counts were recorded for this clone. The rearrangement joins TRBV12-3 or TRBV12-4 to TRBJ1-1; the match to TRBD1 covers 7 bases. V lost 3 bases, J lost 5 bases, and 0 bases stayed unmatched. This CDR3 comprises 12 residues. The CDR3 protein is CASSFRGTEAFF. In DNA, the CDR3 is TGTGCCAGCAGTTTCAGGGGGACTGAAGCTTTCTTT.

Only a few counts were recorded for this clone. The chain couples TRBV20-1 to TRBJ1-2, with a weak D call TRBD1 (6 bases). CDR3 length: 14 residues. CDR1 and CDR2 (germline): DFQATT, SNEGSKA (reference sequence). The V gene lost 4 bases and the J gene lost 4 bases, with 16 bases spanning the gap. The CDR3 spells CSAIFRGGGYGYTF. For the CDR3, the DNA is TGCAGTGCTATCTTCCGAGGGGGAGGCTATGGCTACACCTTC.

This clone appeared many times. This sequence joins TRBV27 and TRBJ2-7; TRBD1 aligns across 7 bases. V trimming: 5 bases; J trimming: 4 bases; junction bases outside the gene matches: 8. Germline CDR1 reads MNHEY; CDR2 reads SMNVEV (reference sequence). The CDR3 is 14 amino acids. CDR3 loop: CASSRRTGSYEQYF. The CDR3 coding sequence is TGTGCCAGCAGTCGGAGGACAGGCTCATACGAGCAGTACTTC.

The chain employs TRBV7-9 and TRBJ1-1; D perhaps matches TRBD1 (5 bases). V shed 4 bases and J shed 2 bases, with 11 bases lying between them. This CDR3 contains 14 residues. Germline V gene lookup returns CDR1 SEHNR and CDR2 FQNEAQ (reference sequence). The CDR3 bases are TGTGCCAGCAGCTGGGACGGCATCAACACTGAAGCTTTCTTT. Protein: CASSWDGINTEAFF.

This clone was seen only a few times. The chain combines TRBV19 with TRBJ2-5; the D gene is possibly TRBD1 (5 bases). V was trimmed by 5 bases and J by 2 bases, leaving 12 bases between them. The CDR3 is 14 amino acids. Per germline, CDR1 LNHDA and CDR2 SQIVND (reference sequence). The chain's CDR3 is CASSPTGYQETQYF. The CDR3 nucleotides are TGTGCCAGTAGTCCCACAGGTTATCAAGAGACCCAGTACTTC.

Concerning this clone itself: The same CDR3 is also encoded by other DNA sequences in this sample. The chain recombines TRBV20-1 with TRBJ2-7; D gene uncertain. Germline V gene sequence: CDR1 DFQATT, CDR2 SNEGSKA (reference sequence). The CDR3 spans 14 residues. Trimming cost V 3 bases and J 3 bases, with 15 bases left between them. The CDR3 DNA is TGCAGTGCTAGGGATAGGGTGGGTAACTACGAGCAGTACTTC. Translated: CSARDRVGNYEQYF.

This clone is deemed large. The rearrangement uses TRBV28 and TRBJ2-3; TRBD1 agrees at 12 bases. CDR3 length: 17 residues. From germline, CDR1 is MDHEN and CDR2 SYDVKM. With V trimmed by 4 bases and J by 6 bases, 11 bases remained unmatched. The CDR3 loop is CASSSSGQGALMDTQYF. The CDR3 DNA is TGTGCCAGCAGTTCCTCGGGACAGGGGGCGTTGATGGATACGCAGTATTTT.